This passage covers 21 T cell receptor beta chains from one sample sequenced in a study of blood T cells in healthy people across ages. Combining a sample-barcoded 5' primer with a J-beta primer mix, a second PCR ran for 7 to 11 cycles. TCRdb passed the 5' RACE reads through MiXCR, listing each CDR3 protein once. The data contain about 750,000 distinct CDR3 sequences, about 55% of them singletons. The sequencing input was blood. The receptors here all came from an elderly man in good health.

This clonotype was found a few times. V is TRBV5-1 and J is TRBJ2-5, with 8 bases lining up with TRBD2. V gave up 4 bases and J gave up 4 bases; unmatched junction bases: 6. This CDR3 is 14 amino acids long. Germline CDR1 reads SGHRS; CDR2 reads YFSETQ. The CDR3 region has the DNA TGCGCCAGCAGCCCTTTAGCGGGGTTAGAGACCCAGTACTTC. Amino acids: CASSPLAGLETQYF.

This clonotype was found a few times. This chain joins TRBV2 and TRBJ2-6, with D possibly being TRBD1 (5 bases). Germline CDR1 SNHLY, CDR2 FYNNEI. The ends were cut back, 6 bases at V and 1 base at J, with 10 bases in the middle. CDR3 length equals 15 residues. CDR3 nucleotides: TGTGCCAGCAGGGTGACAGATTCTGGGGCCAACGTCCTGACTTTC. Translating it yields CASRVTDSGANVLTF.

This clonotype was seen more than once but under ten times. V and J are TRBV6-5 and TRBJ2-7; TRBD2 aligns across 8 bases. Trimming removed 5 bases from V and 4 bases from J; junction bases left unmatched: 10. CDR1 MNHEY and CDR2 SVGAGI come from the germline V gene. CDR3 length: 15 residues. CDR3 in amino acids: CASSPTGTRGYEQYF. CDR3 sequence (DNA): TGTGCCAGCAGTCCCACCGGGACTAGGGGTTACGAGCAGTACTTC.

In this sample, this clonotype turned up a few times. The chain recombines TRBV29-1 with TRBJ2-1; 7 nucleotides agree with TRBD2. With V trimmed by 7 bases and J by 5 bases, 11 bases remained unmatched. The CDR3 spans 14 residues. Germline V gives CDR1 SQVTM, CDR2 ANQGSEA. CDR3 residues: CSGRELGINNEQFF. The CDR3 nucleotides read TGCAGCGGGCGGGAGTTAGGAATAAACAATGAGCAGTTCTTC.

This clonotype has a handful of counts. CDR3 sequence: CASSVGEVTEAFF. In DNA form, the CDR3 reads TGTGCCAGCAGTGTGGGGGAGGTCACTGAAGCTTTCTTT. The V call is TRBV2, the J call TRBJ1-1; a possible D gene is TRBD1 (5 bases). Germline V CDR1 and CDR2: SNHLY, FYNNEI. This CDR3 spans 13 amino acids. V gave up 4 bases and J gave up 4 bases, with 10 bases separating them. Drawing the rest from reference TRBV2 and TRBJ1-1, the complete variable domain is EPEVTQTPSHQVTQMGQEVILRCVPISNHLYFYWYRQILGQKVEFLVSFYNNEISEKSEIFDDQFSVERPDGSNFTLKIRSTKLEDSAMYFCASSVGEVTEAFFGQGTRLTVV.

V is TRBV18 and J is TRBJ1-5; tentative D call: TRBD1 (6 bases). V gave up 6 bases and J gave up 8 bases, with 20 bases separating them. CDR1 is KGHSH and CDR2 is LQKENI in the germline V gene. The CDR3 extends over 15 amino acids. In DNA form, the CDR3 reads TGTGCCAGCTCCCGAGAGCAGGGGAACATGGAGCCCCAGCATTTT. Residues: CASSREQGNMEPQHF.

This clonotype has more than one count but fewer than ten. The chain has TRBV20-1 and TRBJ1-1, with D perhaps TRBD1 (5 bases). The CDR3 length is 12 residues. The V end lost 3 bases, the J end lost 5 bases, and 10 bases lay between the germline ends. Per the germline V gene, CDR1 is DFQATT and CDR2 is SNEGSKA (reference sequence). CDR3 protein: CSASRGGTEAFF. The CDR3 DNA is TGCAGTGCTAGTAGGGGAGGAACTGAAGCTTTCTTT.

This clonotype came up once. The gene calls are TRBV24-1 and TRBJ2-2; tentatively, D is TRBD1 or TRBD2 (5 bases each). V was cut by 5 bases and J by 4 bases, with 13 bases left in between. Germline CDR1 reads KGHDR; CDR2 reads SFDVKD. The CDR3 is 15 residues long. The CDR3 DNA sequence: TGTGCCACCAGTGGAACATGGGGACCCACCGGGGAGCTGTTTTTT. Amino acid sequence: CATSGTWGPTGELFF.

The CDR3 DNA reads TGTGCCAGCAGGATCAGCGGGAGCACCGGGGAGCTGTTTTTT. Encoded protein: CASRISGSTGELFF. The chain carries TRBV12-3 or TRBV12-4 and TRBJ2-2, with 8 bases identical to TRBD2. Losses at the gene ends were 6 bases for V and 4 bases for J; bases not matched to a gene: 4. The CDR3 loop spans 14 amino acids.

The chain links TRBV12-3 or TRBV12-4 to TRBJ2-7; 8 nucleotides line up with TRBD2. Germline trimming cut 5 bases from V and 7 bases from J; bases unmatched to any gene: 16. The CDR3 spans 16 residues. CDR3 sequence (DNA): TGTGCCAGCAGTACCTACAAAGGGCTAGCGGGCGGTGAGCAGTACTTC. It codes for CASSTYKGLAGGEQYF.

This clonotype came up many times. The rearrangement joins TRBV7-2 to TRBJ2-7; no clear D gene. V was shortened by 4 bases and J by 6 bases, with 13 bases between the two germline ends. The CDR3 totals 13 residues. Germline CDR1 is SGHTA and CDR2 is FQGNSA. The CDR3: CASSSPFGVEQYF. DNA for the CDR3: TGTGCCAGCAGCTCCCCCTTTGGGGTCGAGCAGTACTTC.

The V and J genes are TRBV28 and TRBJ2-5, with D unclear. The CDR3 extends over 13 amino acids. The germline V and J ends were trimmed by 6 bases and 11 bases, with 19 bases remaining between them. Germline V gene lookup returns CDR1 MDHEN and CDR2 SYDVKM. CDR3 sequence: CASSDGDGNEQYF. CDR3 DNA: TGTGCCAGCAGCGATGGGGATGGGAATGAGCAGTACTTC.

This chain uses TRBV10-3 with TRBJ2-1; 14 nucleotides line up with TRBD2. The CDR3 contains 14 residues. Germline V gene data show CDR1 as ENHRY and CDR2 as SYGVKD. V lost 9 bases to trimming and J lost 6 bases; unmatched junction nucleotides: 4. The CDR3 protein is CAIETSGRGNEQFF. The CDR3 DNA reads TGTGCCATAGAGACTAGCGGGAGGGGCAATGAGCAGTTCTTC.

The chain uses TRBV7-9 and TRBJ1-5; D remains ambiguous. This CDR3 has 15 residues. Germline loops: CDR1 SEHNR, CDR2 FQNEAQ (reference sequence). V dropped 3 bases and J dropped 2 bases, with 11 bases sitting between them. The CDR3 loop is CASSFAGNGNQPQHF. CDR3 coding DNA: TGTGCCAGCAGCTTCGCGGGGAACGGCAATCAGCCCCAGCATTTT.

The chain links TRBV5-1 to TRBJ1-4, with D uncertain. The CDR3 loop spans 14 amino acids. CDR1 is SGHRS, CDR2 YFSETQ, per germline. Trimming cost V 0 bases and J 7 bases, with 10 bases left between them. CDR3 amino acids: CASSLGPSGEKLFF. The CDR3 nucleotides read TGCGCCAGCAGCTTGGGCCCGTCGGGTGAAAAACTGTTTTTT.

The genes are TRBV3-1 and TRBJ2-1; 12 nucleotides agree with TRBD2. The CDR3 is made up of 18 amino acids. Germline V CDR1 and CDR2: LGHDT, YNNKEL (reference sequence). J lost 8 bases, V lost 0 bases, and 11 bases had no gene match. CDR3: CASSQDVSRLAGAHEQFF. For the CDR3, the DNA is TGTGCCAGCAGCCAAGATGTTAGCAGACTAGCGGGAGCCCATGAGCAGTTCTTC.

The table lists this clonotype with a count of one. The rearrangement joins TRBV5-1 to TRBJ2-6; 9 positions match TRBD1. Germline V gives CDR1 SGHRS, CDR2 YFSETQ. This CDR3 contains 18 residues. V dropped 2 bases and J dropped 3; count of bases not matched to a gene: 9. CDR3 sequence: CASSFTGTGTNGANVLTF. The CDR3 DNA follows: TGCGCCAGCAGCTTCACCGGGACAGGGACGAATGGGGCCAACGTCCTGACTTTC.

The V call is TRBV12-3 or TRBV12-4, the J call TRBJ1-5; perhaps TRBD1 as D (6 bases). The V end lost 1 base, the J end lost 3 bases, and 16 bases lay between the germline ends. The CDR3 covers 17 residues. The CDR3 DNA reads TGTGCCAGCAGTTTAGAGGGCCCGGCAGGGGTCAATCAGCCCCAGCATTTT. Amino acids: CASSLEGPAGVNQPQHF.

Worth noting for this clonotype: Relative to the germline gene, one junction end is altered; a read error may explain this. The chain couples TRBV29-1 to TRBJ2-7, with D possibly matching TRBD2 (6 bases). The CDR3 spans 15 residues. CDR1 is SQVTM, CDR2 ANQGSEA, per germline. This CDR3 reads CNVESQTGVSYEQYF. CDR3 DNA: TGCAACGTTGAATCCCAGACGGGAGTCTCCTACGAGCAGTACTTC.

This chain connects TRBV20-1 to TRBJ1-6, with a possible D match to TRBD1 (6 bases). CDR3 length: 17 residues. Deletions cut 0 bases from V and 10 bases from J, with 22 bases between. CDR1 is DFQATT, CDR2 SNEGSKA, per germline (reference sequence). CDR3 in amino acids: CSARDPSRDISRSPLHF. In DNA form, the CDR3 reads TGCAGTGCTAGAGATCCCTCGCGGGACATATCTAGGTCACCCCTCCACTTT.

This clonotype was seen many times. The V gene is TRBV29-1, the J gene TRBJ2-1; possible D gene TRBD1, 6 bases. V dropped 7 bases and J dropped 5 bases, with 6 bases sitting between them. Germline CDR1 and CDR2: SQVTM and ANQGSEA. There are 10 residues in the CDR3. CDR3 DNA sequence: TGCAGCGCAGGGGACAATGAGCAGTTCTTC. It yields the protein CSAGDNEQFF.